This T cell receptor beta chain derives from a study of response to subunit inactivated influenza vaccine. Overall study results and limits: Authors suggested that a seasonal influenza vaccination recruits few new T cells each time.

The CDR3 runs to 14 residues. Germline lookup yields CDR1 DFQATT and CDR2 SNEGSKA (reference sequence). V lost 4 bases, J lost 4 bases, and 16 bases lay in between. Each CDR3 protein is one row after TCRdb ran MiXCR on the RT-PCR reads. The profile shows about 520,000 distinct CDR3 sequences, roughly 25% of them singletons. For this clonotype: Its target is not known.

The TCR sequence derives from a middle-aged man who received an inactivated influenza vaccine. The sequencing used CD4+ T cells sorted from PBMCs, collected around 5 days after vaccination. The V call is TRBV20-1, the J call TRBJ1-2; D unclear. Here the CDR3 reads CSATRLLSPYGYTF. The CDR3 region has the DNA TGCAGTGCTACCCGGCTCCTGTCGCCCTATGGCTACACCTTC.